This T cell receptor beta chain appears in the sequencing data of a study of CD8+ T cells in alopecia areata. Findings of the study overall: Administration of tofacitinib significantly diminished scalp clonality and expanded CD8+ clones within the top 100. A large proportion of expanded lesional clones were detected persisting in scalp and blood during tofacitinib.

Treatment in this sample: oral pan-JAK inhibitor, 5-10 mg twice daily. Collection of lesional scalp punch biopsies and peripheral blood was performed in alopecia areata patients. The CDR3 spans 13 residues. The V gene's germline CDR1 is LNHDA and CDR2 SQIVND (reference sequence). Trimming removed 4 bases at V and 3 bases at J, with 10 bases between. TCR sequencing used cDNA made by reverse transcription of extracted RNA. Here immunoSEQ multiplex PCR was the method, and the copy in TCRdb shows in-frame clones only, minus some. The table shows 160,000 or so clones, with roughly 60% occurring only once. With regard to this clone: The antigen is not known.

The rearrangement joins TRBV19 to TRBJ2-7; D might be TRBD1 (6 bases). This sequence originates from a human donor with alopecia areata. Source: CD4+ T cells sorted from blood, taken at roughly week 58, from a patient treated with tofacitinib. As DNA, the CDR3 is TGTGCCAGTAGTAGAGGCAGGGGCTACGAGCAGTACTTC. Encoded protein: CASSRGRGYEQYF.